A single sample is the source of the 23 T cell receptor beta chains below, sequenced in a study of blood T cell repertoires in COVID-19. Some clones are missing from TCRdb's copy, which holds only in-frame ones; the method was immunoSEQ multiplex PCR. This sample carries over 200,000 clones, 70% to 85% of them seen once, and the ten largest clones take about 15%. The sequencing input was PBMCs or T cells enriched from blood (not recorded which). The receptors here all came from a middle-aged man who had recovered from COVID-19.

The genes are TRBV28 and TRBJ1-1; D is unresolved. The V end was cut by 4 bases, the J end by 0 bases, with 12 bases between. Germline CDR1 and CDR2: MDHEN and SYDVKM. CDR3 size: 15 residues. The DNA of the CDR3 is TGTGCCAGCAGTTCCAGGAACGGCCTGAACACTGAAGCTTTCTTT. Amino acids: CASSSRNGLNTEAFF.

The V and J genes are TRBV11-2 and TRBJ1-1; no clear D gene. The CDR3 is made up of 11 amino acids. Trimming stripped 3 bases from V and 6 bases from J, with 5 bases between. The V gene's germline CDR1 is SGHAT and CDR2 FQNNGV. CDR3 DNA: TGTGCCAGCAGCTTCCTTGCTGAAGCTTTCTTT. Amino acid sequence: CASSFLAEAFF. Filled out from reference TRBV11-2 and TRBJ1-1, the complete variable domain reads EAGVAQSPRYKIIEKRQSVAFWCNPISGHATLYWYQQILGQGPKLLIQFQNNGVVDDSQLPKDRFSAERLKGVDSTLKIQPAKLEDSAVYLCASSFLAEAFFGQGTRLTVV.

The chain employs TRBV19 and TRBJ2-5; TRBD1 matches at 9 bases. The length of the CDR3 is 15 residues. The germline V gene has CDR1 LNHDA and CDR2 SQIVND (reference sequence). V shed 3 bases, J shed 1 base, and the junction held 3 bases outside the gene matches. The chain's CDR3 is CASSILGQGQETQYF. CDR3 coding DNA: TGTGCCAGTAGTATCCTGGGACAGGGCCAAGAGACCCAGTACTTC.

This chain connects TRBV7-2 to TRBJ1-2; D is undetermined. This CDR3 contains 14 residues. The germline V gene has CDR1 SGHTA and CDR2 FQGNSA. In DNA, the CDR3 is TGTGCTGCCGGGGAGCCGAGCTCTAACTATGGCTACACCTTC. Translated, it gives CAAGEPSSNYGYTF.

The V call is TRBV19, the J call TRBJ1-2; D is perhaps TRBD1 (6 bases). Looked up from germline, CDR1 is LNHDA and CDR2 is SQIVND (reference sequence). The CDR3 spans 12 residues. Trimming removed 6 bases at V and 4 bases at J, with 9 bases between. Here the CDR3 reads CASSGQRYGYTF. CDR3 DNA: TGTGCCAGTAGCGGACAGCGCTATGGCTACACCTTC.

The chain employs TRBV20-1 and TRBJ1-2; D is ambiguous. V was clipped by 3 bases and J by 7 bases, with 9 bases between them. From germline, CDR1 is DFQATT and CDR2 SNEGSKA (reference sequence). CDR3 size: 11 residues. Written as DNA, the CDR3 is TGCAGTGCTAGGTTTGGCCGTGGCTACACCTTC. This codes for CSARFGRGYTF.

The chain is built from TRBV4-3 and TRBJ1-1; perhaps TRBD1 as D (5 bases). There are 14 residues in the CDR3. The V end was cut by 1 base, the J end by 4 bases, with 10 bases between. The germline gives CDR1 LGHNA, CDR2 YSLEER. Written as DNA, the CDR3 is TGCGCCAGCAGCCAAGTCCCTGGGGCCACTGAAGCTTTCTTT. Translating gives CASSQVPGATEAFF.

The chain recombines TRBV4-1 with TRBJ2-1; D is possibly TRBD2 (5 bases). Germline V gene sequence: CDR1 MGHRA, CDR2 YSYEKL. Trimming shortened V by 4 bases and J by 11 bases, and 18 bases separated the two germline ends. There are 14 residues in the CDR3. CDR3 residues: CASSLGLQTMKQFF. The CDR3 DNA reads TGCGCCAGCAGCCTTGGACTCCAGACAATGAAGCAGTTCTTC.

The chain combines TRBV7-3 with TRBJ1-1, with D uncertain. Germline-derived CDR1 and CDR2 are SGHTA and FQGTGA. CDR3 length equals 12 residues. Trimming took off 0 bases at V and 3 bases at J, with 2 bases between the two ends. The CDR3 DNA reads TGTGCCAGCAGCTTAACCGACACTGAAGCTTTCTTT. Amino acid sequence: CASSLTDTEAFF.

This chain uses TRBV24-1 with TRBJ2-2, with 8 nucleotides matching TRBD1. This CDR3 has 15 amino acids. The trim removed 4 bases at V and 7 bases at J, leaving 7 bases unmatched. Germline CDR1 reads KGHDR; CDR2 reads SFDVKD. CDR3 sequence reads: CATSDPGQGDGELFF. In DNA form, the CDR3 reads TGTGCCACCAGTGACCCCGGACAGGGCGACGGGGAGCTGTTTTTT.

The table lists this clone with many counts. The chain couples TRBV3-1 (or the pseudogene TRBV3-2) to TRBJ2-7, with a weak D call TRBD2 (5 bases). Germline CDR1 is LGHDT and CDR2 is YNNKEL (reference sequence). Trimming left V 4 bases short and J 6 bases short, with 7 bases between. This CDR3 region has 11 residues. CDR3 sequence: CASSLGGEQYF. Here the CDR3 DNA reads TGTGCCAGCAGCCTCGGAGGCGAGCAGTACTTC.

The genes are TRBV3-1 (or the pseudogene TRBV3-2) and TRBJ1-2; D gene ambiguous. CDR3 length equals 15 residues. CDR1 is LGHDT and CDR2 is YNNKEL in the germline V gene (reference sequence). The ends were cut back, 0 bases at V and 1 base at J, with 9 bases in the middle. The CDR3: CASSQDYSLNYGYTF. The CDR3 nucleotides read TGTGCCAGCAGCCAAGATTACAGTCTTAACTATGGCTACACCTTC.

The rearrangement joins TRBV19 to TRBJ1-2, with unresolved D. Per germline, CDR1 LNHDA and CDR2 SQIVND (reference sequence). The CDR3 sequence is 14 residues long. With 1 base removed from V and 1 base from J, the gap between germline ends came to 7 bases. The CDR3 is CASSIGYSNYGYTF. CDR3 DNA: TGTGCCAGTAGTATAGGTTACAGTAACTATGGCTACACCTTC.

The CDR3 region has the DNA TGTGCCAGCAGCTTAGTAGCGGGGGCGCCTGGTCAGCCCCAGCATTTT. This gives the protein CASSLVAGAPGQPQHF. The rearrangement links TRBV7-2 to TRBJ1-5; tentatively, D is TRBD1 (6 bases). Germline V gives CDR1 SGHTA, CDR2 FQGNSA. The V end lost 1 base, the J end lost 6 bases, and 16 bases lay between the germline ends. The length of the CDR3 is 16 residues.

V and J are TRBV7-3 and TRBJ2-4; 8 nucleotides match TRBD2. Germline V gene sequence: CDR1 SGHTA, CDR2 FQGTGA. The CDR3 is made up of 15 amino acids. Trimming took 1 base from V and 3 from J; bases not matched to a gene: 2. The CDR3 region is CASSLRAGVKNIQYF. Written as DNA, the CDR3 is TGTGCCAGCAGCTTAAGAGCGGGGGTCAAAAACATTCAGTACTTC.

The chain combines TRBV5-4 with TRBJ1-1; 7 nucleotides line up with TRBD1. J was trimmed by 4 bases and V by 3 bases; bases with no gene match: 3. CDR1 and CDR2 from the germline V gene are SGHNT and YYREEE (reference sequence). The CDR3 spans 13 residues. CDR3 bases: TGTGCCAGCAGCTCCGGACAGGCCACTGAAGCTTTCTTT. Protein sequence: CASSSGQATEAFF.

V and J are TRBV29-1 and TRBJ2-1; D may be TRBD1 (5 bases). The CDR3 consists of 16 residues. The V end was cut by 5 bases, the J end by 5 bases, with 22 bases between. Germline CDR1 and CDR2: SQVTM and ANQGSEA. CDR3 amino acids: CSVRGWQDLSNNEQFF. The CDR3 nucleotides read TGCAGCGTTAGGGGATGGCAAGACCTCTCTAACAATGAGCAGTTCTTC.

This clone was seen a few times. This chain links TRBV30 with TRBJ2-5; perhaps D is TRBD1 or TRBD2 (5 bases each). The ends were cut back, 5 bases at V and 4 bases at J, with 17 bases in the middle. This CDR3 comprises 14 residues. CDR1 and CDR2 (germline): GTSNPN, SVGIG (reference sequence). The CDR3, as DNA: TGTGCCTGGGGACTGGGCAGGGTCCGAGAGACCCAGTACTTC. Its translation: CAWGLGRVRETQYF.

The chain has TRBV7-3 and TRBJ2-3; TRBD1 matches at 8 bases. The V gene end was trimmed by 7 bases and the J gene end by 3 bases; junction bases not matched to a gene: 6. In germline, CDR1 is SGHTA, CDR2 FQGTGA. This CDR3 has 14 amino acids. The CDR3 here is CASTLTGATDTQYF. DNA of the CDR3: TGTGCCAGCACCTTGACAGGGGCGACAGATACGCAGTATTTT.

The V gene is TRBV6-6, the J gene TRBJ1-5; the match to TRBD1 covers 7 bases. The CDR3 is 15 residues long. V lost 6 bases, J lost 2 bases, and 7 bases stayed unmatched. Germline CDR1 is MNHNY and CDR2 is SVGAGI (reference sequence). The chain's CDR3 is CASRVTGVGNQPQHF. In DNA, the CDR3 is TGTGCCAGCAGAGTCACAGGGGTGGGCAATCAGCCCCAGCATTTT.

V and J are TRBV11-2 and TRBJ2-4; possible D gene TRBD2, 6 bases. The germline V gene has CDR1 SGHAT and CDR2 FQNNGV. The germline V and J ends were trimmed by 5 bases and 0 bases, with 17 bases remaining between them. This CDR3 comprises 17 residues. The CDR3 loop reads CASSVNAGTLAKNIQYF. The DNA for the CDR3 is TGTGCCAGCAGCGTTAATGCTGGGACTCTAGCCAAAAACATTCAGTACTTC.

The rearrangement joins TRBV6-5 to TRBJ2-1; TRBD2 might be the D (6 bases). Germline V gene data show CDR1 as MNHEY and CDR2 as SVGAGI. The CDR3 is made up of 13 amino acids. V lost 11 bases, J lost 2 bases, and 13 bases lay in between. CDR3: CAGSGPAYNEQFF. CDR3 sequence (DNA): TGTGCCGGGAGCGGGCCTGCCTACAATGAGCAGTTCTTC.

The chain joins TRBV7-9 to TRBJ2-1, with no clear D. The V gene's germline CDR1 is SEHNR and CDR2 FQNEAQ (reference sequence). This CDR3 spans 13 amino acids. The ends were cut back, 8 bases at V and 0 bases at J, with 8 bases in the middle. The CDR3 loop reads CASASGSYNEQFF. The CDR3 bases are TGTGCCAGCGCGTCGGGCTCCTACAATGAGCAGTTCTTC.